This T cell receptor (beta chain) was found in a study of cytomegalovirus exposure and HLA in healthy donors. Study results and limitations: Most sequenced TCRs were rare (though some public TCRs occurred in many donors). Most subjects' HLA-A and HLA-B alleles were reportedly predicted from TCR beta sequences.

60 Vbeta and 13 Jbeta primers were used in PCR. Assay: immunoSEQ multiplex PCR; the TCRdb copy retains only in-frame clones and omits some. This table holds around 120,000 clones, around 82% found once. Donors sampled were nominally healthy, though unrecorded immune exposures were likely. Turning to this clone: Antigen unknown.

Germline loops: CDR1 SGHVS, CDR2 FNYEAQ. V was pared by 5 bases and J by 1 base, with 11 bases of the junction left unmatched. The CDR3 is made up of 19 amino acids. Material for sequencing was PBMCs. This TCR was sampled from a male donor in good health and CMV-seropositive. V and J are TRBV7-6 and TRBJ2-2; 12 bases line up with TRBD2. The CDR3: CASSPQFLLAGGNTGELFF. The CDR3 region has the DNA TGTGCCAGCAGCCCCCAATTTTTACTAGCGGGAGGGAACACCGGGGAGCTGTTTTTT.